The source of this T cell receptor beta chain is a study of beta chain features in type 1 diabetes. The study's findings and limits: Shortening that was moderate but significant affected the TCRB CDR3s of Type 1 diabetes patients in all four CD4+ subsets. The VDJ junctions of type 1 diabetes patients carried fewer insertions and more deletions.

The study reverse transcribed the entire isolated RNA, so it sequenced expressed TCRB transcripts. Sequenced naive, central memory and regulatory T cell samples produced an average of roughly 3.6 million reads. Some clones are missing from TCRdb's copy, which holds only in-frame ones; the method was immunoSEQ multiplex PCR. Among around 650,000 clones listed, around an eighth were seen once. This clone was found a few times. Its antigen is unidentified. Trimming took off 6 bases at V and 2 bases at J, with 12 bases between the two ends. The germline gives CDR1 SNHLY, CDR2 FYNNEI. The CDR3 runs 14 residues. Per donor, one heparinised blood draw averaged about 110 mL. By way of CD45RO/CCR7/CD25/CD127/CD95/CD27, the CD4+ regulatory, stem cell-like memory, central memory and naive cells were sorted.

The V call is TRBV2, the J call TRBJ2-3; D is possibly TRBD1 (6 bases). The TCR comes from a man aged 25 to 40 with type 1 diabetes. The sample consisted of naive CD4+ T cells from blood. The CDR3 here is CASSPQGSTDTQYF. The CDR3 nucleotides are TGTGCCAGCAGCCCTCAGGGGTCCACAGATACGCAGTATTTT.